These T cell receptor beta chains were read from a single sample in a study of blood T cell repertoires in COVID-19. The assay was immunoSEQ multiplex PCR, and TCRdb's table has in-frame clones only and misses some. The data contain about 200,000 clones, 70% to 90% of them singletons. Source material: peripheral blood. These TCRs come from a man aged 60 to 75 with acute or convalescent COVID-19. CDR3s include the opening cysteine and the closing phenylalanine or tryptophan. D genes are given only for firm matches. Clone sizes are given selectively: once, few, many, or a class where the clone is expanded.

D: TRBD1; V: TRBV19; size: NA; J: TRBJ1-4; CDR3: CASRPGQGSRTNEKLFF; DNA: TGTGCCAGTCGCCCGGGACAGGGGAGTCGCACTAATGAAAAACTGTTTTTT
D: TRBD1; V: TRBV5-1; size: NA; J: TRBJ2-7; CDR3: CASSPQGAAVEQYF; DNA: TGCGCCAGCAGCCCACAGGGGGCGGCGGTCGAGCAGTACTTC
D: TRBD1; V: TRBV5-1; size: NA; J: TRBJ1-3; CDR3: CASSFTGGSGNTIYF; DNA: TGCGCCAGCAGCTTCACAGGGGGCTCTGGAAACACCATATATTTT
D: TRBD1; V: TRBV2; size: NA; J: TRBJ1-6; CDR3: CASSGQGALSPLHF; DNA: TGTGCCAGCAGTGGACAGGGGGCGCTTTCACCCCTCCACTTT
D: TRBD1; V: TRBV27; size: NA; J: TRBJ2-1; CDR3: CASSSSRGQGIGNWYNEQFF; DNA: TGTGCCAGCAGTTCGTCCCGAGGACAGGGAATAGGCAACTGGTACAATGAGCAGTTCTTC
D: NA; V: TRBV19; size: NA; J: TRBJ1-1; CDR3: CASSLGQSNTEAFF; DNA: TGTGCCAGTAGTCTTGGACAGTCGAACACTGAAGCTTTCTTT
D: TRBD1; V: TRBV11-3; size: NA; J: TRBJ2-1; CDR3: CASSLGQSYNEQFF; DNA: TGTGCCAGCAGCTTGGGACAGTCTTACAATGAGCAGTTCTTC
D: NA; V: TRBV18; size: NA; J: TRBJ2-3; CDR3: CASSPSAPGADTQYF; DNA: TGTGCCAGCTCACCATCCGCCCCAGGCGCAGATACGCAGTATTTT
D: TRBD1; V: TRBV7-9; size: NA; J: TRBJ2-1; CDR3: CASSLKTGTGGNEQFF; DNA: TGTGCCAGCAGCTTAAAGACCGGGACAGGGGGGAATGAGCAGTTCTTC
D: NA; V: TRBV6-5; size: NA; J: TRBJ1-5; CDR3: CASSPGLPQPQHF; DNA: TGTGCCAGCAGCCCGGGACTCCCCCAGCCCCAGCATTTT
D: TRBD1; V: TRBV19; size: NA; J: TRBJ1-2; CDR3: CASRIQGPSSYGYTF; DNA: TGTGCCAGTAGGATACAGGGGCCCTCTTCCTATGGCTACACCTTC
D: TRBD1; V: TRBV3-1/TRBV3-2; size: NA; J: TRBJ2-1; CDR3: CASSHTRAGTGIGEQFF; DNA: TGTGCCAGCAGCCACACCCGGGCGGGGACAGGGATTGGTGAGCAGTTCTTC
D: TRBD2; V: TRBV5-1; size: few; J: TRBJ2-3; CDR3: CASRTGLAGSGDTQYF; DNA: TGCGCCAGTAGGACCGGACTAGCGGGGTCCGGGGATACGCAGTATTTT
D: NA; V: TRBV28; size: once; J: TRBJ1-1; CDR3: CASNYQGAYTEAFF; DNA: TGTGCCAGCAATTACCAGGGCGCTTACACTGAAGCTTTCTTT
D: TRBD1; V: TRBV5-1; size: NA; J: TRBJ1-4; CDR3: CASSYRDRSEKLFF; DNA: TGCGCCAGCAGCTACCGGGACAGGTCGGAAAAACTGTTTTTT
D: NA; V: TRBV2; size: NA; J: TRBJ2-6; CDR3: CASSERGTSGANVLTF; DNA: TGTGCCAGCAGTGAACGGGGGACCTCTGGGGCCAACGTCCTGACTTTC
D: NA; V: TRBV11-2; size: NA; J: TRBJ2-7; CDR3: CASSFPRGGSYEQYF; DNA: TGTGCCAGCAGCTTTCCCAGGGGCGGGTCCTACGAGCAGTACTTC
D: NA; V: TRBV28; size: NA; J: TRBJ2-7; CDR3: CASSLGRGYEQYF; DNA: TGTGCCAGCAGTTTGGGCAGGGGCTACGAGCAGTACTTC
D: TRBD2; V: TRBV6-5; size: NA; J: TRBJ2-1; CDR3: CASTTASGYNEQFF; DNA: TGTGCCAGCACCACAGCTAGCGGTTACAATGAGCAGTTCTTC
D: TRBD1; V: TRBV9; size: NA; J: TRBJ2-7; CDR3: CASSVGMGQGYEQYF; DNA: TGTGCCAGCAGCGTAGGGATGGGACAGGGCTACGAGCAGTACTTC
D: NA; V: TRBV11-2; size: NA; J: TRBJ1-6; CDR3: CASSLYPNSPLHF; DNA: TGTGCCAGCAGCTTATATCCCAATTCACCCCTCCACTTT
D: TRBD2; V: TRBV18; size: NA; J: TRBJ2-1; CDR3: CASSPLLGTSGRNEQFF; DNA: TGTGCCAGCTCACCTTTGCTAGGGACTAGCGGGAGGAATGAGCAGTTCTTC
D: NA; V: TRBV28; size: once; J: TRBJ1-4; CDR3: CASVGGSSHEKLFF; DNA: TGTGCCAGCGTCGGGGGGTCATCGCATGAAAAACTGTTTTTT
D: TRBD1; V: TRBV11-2; size: NA; J: TRBJ2-7; CDR3: CASSLVGTGYEQYF; DNA: TGTGCCAGCAGCTTAGTCGGGACAGGGTACGAGCAGTACTTC
D: NA; V: TRBV7-2; size: NA; J: TRBJ1-6; CDR3: CASSPLSGNSPLHF; DNA: TGTGCCAGCAGCCCTCTGTCAGGGAATTCACCCCTCCACTTT
D: TRBD1; V: TRBV4-3; size: NA; J: TRBJ1-6; CDR3: CASSQEGGQNSPLHF; DNA: TGCGCCAGCAGCCAAGAAGGGGGACAGAATTCACCCCTCCACTTT
D: NA; V: TRBV20-1; size: NA; J: TRBJ2-5; CDR3: CSASGGETQYF; DNA: TGCAGTGCTAGTGGCGGGGAGACCCAGTACTTC
D: TRBD1; V: TRBV6-4; size: NA; J: TRBJ1-5; CDR3: CASSVKGQGYQPQHF; DNA: TGTGCCAGCAGTGTTAAGGGACAGGGTTATCAGCCCCAGCATTTT